This T cell receptor beta chain derives from a study of blood T cell repertoires in COVID-19. Across the whole study: Sample material is recorded as cDNA or gDNA derived from T cells, B-cell-depleted T cells, or PBMCs.

CDR1 and CDR2 from the germline V gene are SGHRS and YFSETQ. V lost 6 bases to trimming and J lost 1 base, with 15 bases between them. This CDR3 spans 15 amino acids. Sequenced by immunoSEQ multiplex PCR; TCRdb stores in-frame clones only, minus some. Among about 34,000 clones listed, roughly 80% were seen once. The TCR was taken from a human donor in a cohort sampled during active COVID-19. The rearrangement joins TRBV5-1 to TRBJ2-3; perhaps TRBD2 as D (5 bases). Sequenced material: peripheral blood. CDR3 nucleotide sequence: TGCGCCAGCACAAAAACTGACTATCGCACAGATACGCAGTATTTT. Residues: CASTKTDYRTDTQYF.